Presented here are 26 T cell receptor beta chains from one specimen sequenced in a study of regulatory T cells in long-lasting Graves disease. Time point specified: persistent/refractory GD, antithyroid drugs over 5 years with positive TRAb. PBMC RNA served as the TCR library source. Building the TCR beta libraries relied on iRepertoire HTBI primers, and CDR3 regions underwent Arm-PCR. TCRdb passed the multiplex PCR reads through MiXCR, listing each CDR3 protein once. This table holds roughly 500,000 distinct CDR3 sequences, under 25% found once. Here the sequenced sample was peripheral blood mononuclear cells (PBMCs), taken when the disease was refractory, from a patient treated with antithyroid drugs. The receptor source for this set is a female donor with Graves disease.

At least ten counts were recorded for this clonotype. CDR3 sequence (DNA): TGCGCCAGCAGCAGCATCCGGGGCCGAACTGAAGCTTTCTTT. Its protein is CASSSIRGRTEAFF. This chain links TRBV5-1 with TRBJ1-1; possible D gene TRBD1, 5 bases. The CDR3 covers 14 residues. In germline, CDR1 is SGHRS, CDR2 YFSETQ. V was trimmed by 4 bases and J by 5 bases, leaving 15 bases between them.

CDR3 protein: CAWIGEGTSASNEQFF. The DNA for the CDR3 is TGTGCCTGGATTGGAGAAGGGACTAGCGCCTCCAATGAGCAGTTCTTC. The J gene is TRBJ2-1, the V gene TRBV30; 10 positions match TRBD2. Germline assignment: CDR1 GTSNPN and CDR2 SVGIG (reference sequence). J lost 6 bases, V lost 4 bases, and 12 bases had no gene match. The CDR3 contains 16 residues.

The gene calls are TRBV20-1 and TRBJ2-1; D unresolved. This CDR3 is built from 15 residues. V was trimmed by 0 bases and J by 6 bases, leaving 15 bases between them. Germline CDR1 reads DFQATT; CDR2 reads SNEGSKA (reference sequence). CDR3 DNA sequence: TGCAGTGCTAGAGATCCAGTAACCCCCATCAATGAGCAGTTCTTC. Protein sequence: CSARDPVTPINEQFF.

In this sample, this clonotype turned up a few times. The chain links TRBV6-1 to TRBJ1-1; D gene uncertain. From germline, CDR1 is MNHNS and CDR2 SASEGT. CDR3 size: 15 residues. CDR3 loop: CATSLGGSLNTEAFF. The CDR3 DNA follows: TGTGCTACGTCCCTAGGAGGGTCATTGAACACTGAAGCTTTCTTT.

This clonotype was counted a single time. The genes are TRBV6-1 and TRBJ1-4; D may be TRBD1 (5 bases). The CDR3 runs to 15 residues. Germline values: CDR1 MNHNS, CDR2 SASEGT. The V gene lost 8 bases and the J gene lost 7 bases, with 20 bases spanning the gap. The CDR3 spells CASGIQGTLGEKLFF. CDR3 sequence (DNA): TGTGCCAGCGGGATTCAGGGAACGCTCGGTGAAAAACTGTTTTTT.

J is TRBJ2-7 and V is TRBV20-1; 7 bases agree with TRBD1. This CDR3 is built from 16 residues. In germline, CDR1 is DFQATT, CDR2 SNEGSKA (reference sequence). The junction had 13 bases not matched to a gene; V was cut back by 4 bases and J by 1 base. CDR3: CSAIGRQGDRSYEQYF. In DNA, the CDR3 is TGCAGTGCTATAGGGCGACAGGGTGATAGATCCTACGAGCAGTACTTC.

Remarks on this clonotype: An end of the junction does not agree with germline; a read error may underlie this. The CDR3 loop is CASSLGAAGNEKLSF. The CDR3 coding sequence is TGTGCCAGCAGTTTAGGGGCAGCCGGGAATGAAAAACTGTCTTTT. The J gene is TRBJ1-4, the V gene TRBV28; maybe TRBD1 (5 bases). The germline V gene encodes CDR1 MDHEN and CDR2 SYDVKM. The CDR3 is 15 amino acids.

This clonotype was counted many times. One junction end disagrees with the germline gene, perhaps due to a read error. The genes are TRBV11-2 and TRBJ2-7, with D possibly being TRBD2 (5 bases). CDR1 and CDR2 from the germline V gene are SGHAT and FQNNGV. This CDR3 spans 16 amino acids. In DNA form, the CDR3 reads TGTGCCAGCAGCCTAGACTCACCCCCCGGGGCCTACGAGCAGTACTTC. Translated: CASSLDSPPGAYEQYF.

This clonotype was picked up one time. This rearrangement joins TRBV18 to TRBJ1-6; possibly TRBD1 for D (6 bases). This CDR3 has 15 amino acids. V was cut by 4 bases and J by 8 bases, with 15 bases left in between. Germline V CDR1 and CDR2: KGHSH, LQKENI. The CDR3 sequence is CASSLPGQRYSPLHF. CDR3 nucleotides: TGTGCCAGCTCACTACCGGGACAACGATATTCACCCCTCCACTTT.

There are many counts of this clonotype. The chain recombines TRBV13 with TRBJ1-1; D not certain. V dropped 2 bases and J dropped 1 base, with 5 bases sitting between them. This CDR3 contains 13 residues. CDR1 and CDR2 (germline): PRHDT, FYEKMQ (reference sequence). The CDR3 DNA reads TGTGCCAGCAGCTTAAGATCGAACACTGAAGCTTTCTTT. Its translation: CASSLRSNTEAFF. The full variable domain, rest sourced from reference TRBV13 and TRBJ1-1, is AAGVIQSPRHLIKEKRETATLKCYPIPRHDTVYWYQQGPGQDPQFLISFYEKMQSDKGSIPDRFSAQQFSDYHSELNMSSLELGDSALYFCASSLRSNTEAFFGQGTRLTVV.

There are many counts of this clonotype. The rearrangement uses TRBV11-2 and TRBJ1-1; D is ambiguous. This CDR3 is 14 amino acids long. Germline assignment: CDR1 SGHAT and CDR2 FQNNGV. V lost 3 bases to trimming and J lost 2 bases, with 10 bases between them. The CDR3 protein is CASSFSGINTEAFF. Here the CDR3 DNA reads TGTGCCAGCAGCTTTTCCGGGATCAACACTGAAGCTTTCTTT.

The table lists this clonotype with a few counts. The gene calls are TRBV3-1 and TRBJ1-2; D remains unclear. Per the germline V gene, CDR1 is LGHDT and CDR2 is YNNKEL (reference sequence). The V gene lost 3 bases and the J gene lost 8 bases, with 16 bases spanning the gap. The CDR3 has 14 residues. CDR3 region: CASSQDARSGGYTF. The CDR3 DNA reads TGTGCCAGCAGCCAGGATGCACGGTCCGGCGGCTACACCTTC.

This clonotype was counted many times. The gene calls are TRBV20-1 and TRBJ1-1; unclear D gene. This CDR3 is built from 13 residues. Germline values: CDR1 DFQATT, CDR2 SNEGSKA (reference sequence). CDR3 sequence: CSAYEGRDTEAFF. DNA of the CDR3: TGCAGCGCCTACGAGGGTAGGGACACTGAAGCTTTCTTT.

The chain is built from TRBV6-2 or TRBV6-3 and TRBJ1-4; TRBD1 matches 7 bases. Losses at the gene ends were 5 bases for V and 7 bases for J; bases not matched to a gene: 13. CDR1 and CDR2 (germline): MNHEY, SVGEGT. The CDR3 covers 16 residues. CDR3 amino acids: CASSHYRGAVSEKLFF. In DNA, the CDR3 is TGTGCCAGCAGTCACTACAGGGGAGCGGTTAGTGAAAAACTGTTTTTT.

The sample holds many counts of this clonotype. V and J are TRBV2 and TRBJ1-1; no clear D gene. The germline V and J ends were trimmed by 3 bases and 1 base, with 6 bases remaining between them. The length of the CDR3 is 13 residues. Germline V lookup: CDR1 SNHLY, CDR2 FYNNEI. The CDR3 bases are TGTGCCAGCAGTGAGTTCGGGAACACTGAAGCTTTCTTT. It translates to CASSEFGNTEAFF. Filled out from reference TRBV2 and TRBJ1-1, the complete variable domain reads EPEVTQTPSHQVTQMGQEVILRCVPISNHLYFYWYRQILGQKVEFLVSFYNNEISEKSEIFDDQFSVERPDGSNFTLKIRSTKLEDSAMYFCASSEFGNTEAFFGQGTRLTVV.

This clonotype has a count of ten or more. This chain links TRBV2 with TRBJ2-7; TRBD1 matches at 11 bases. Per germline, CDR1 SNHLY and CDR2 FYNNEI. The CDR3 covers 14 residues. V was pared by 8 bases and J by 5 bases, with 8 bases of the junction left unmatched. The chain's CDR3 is CASLPGQGVHEQYF. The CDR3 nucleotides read TGTGCCAGCCTACCGGGACAGGGGGTTCACGAGCAGTACTTC.

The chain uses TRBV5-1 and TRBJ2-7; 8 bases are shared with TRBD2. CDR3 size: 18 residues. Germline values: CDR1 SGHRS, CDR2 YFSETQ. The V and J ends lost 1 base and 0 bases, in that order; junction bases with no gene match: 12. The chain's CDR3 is CASSLLLAGGLSSYEQYF. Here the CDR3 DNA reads TGCGCCAGCAGCTTGCTTCTAGCGGGCGGCCTGAGCTCCTACGAGCAGTACTTC.

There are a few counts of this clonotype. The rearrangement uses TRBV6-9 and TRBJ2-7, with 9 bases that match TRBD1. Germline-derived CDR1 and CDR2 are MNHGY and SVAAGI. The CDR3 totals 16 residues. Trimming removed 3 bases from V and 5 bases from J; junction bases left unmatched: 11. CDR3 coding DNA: TGTGCCAGCAGTTACCACACCGGGACAGGGAGCGACGAGCAGTACTTC. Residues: CASSYHTGTGSDEQYF.

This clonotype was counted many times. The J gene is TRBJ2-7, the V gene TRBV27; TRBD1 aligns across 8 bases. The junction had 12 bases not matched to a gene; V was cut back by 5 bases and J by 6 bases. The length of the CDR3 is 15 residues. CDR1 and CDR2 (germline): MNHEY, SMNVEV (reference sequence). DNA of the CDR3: TGTGCCAGCAGTCTCCAGACAGGGGACCCCTTCGAGCAGTACTTC. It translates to CASSLQTGDPFEQYF.

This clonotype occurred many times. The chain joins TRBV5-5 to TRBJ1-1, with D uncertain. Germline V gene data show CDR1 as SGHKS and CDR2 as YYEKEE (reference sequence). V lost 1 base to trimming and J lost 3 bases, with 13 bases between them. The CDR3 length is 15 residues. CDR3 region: CASSLFPTGDTEAFF. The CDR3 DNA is TGTGCCAGCAGCTTGTTTCCGACTGGGGACACTGAAGCTTTCTTT.

Here the CDR3 DNA reads TGCAGCGTTGCGGAGAATGAAAAACTGTTTTTT. Protein product: CSVAENEKLFF. This sequence joins TRBV29-1 and TRBJ1-4; no reliable D call. V dropped 4 bases and J dropped 5 bases, with 5 bases sitting between them. CDR1 is SQVTM and CDR2 is ANQGSEA in the germline V gene. This CDR3 spans 11 amino acids.

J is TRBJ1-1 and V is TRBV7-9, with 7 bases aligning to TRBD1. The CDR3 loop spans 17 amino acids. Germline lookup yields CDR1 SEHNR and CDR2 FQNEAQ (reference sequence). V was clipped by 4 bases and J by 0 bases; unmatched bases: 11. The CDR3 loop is CASSSGGRGNMNTEAFF. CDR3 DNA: TGTGCCAGCAGCTCAGGAGGCAGGGGGAACATGAACACTGAAGCTTTCTTT.

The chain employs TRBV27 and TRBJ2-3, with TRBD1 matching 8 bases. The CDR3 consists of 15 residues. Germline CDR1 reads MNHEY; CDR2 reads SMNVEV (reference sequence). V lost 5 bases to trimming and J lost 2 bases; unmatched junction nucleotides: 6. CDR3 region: CASSPRDRFTDTQYF. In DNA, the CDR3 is TGTGCCAGCAGTCCCCGGGACAGGTTCACAGATACGCAGTATTTT.

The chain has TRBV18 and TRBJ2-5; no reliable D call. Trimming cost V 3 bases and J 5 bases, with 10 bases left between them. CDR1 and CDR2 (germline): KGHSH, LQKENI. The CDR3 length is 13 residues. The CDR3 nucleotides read TGTGCCAGCTCACCCGAGCAGAGGGAGACCCAGTACTTC. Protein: CASSPEQRETQYF.

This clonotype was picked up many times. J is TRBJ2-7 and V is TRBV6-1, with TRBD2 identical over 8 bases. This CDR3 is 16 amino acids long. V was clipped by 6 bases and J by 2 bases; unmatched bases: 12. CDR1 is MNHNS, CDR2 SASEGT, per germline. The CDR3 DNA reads TGTGCCAGCAGCCCCACCTGGACTAGCCTCCCCTACGAGCAGTACTTC. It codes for CASSPTWTSLPYEQYF.

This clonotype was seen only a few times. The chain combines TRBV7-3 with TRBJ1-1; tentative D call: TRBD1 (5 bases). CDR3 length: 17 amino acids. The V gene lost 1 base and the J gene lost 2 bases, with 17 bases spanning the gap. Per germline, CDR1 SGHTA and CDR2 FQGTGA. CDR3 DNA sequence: TGTGCCAGCAGCTTAAGGGGACCCGGAGGGCGAAACACTGAAGCTTTCTTT. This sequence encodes CASSLRGPGGRNTEAFF.